This is a list of T cell receptor beta chains from one sample in a study of OX40 agonist ivuxolimab in advanced cancers. This table comes from immunoSEQ multiplex PCR, and its TCRdb copy is limited to in-frame clones, with some not included. The table includes tens of thousands of clones, around nine tenths detected once. This specimen consisted of CD4+ or CD8+ T cells sorted from blood, obtained in a trial of the OX40 agonist ivuxolimab. All receptors come from an adult with an advanced solid tumor such as melanoma, head and neck, liver or kidney cancer. Both conserved end residues are part of each CDR3. The D gene is left open where the match is weak. Only some rows state a clone size, as once, few, many or a class for expanded clones.

v_call	clone_size	d_call	cdr3_length	j_call	cdr3_aa	cdr3_nt
TRBV18	NA	NA	19	TRBJ2-6	CASSSFNRELPSGANVLTF	TGTGCCAGCTCATCATTTAACAGGGAGCTCCCTTCAGGGGCCAACGTCCTGACTTTC
TRBV7-2	NA	NA	18	TRBJ2-6	CASSPAQGGLAGANVLTF	TGTGCCAGCAGTCCAGCACAGGGGGGGCTTGCCGGGGCCAACGTCCTGACTTTC
TRBV10-1	NA	TRBD2	16	TRBJ2-3	CASSPTSGLSTDTQYF	TGCGCCAGCAGTCCGACTAGCGGACTTAGCACAGATACGCAGTATTTT
TRBV5-6	NA	TRBD2	17	TRBJ2-1	CASSLLRVAGTYNEQFF	TGTGCCAGCAGCTTGTTGAGGGTAGCGGGAACGTACAATGAGCAGTTCTTC
TRBV5-1	NA	TRBD1	14	TRBJ2-7	CASSFAGQGSEQYF	TGCGCCAGCAGCTTTGCCGGACAGGGGTCCGAGCAGTACTTC
TRBV19	NA	NA	14	TRBJ1-6	CASAWGGPNSPLHF	TGTGCCAGTGCCTGGGGGGGTCCCAATTCACCCCTCCACTTT
TRBV7-9	NA	NA	14	TRBJ2-7	CASSLVQGAYEQYF	TGTGCCAGCAGCTTAGTACAGGGAGCCTACGAGCAGTACTTC
TRBV19	NA	NA	15	TRBJ1-1	CASRRGNNLNTEAFF	TGTGCCAGTAGGAGGGGGAATAACCTGAACACTGAAGCTTTCTTT
TRBV27	NA	TRBD2	16	TRBJ2-3	CASSWGREGYTDTQYF	TGTGCCAGCAGTTGGGGGCGGGAGGGGTACACAGATACGCAGTATTTT
TRBV7-8	NA	TRBD2	16	TRBJ2-1	CASSYELAGAGNEQFF	TGTGCCAGCAGCTACGAACTAGCGGGAGCAGGTAATGAGCAGTTCTTC
TRBV19	NA	TRBD1	16	TRBJ2-2	CASSRTGTGVMGELFF	TGTGCCAGTAGTAGAACCGGGACAGGGGTTATGGGGGAGCTGTTTTTT
TRBV27	NA	NA	16	TRBJ1-3	CASSSGRPTRGNTIYF	TGTGCCAGCAGTTCCGGACGACCTACCCGTGGAAACACCATATATTTT
TRBV5-1	NA	TRBD2	16	TRBJ2-3	CASSSGLAGLSDTQYF	TGCGCCAGCAGCTCCGGACTAGCGGGACTGTCGGATACGCAGTATTTT
TRBV7-9	NA	NA	15	TRBJ1-6	CASSLVGAANSPLHF	TGTGCCAGCAGCCTAGTGGGGGCAGCCAATTCACCCCTCCACTTT
TRBV27	NA	NA	15	TRBJ1-2	CASRSTGTTGGGYTF	TGTGCCAGCCGAAGTACAGGGACGACGGGCGGTGGCTACACCTTC
TRBV18	NA	NA	13	TRBJ2-7	CASSPPTRKEQYF	TGTGCCAGCTCACCACCGACTAGAAAGGAGCAGTACTTC
TRBV19	once	NA	16	TRBJ1-2	CASSTTNRVGGYGYTF	TGTGCCAGTAGTACTACTAACAGGGTGGGAGGCTATGGCTACACCTTC
TRBV7-2	NA	TRBD2	14	TRBJ2-3	CASSLTGGADTQYF	TGTGCCAGCAGCTTAACGGGAGGGGCAGATACGCAGTATTTT
TRBV7-2	NA	TRBD2	17	TRBJ2-2	CASSLDGLAVNTGELFF	TGTGCCAGCAGCTTAGACGGACTAGCGGTAAACACCGGGGAGCTGTTTTTT
TRBV14	NA	TRBD2	18	TRBJ2-2	CASSQDQPAGVGAGELFF	TGTGCCAGCAGCCAAGATCAGCCAGCGGGAGTAGGGGCCGGGGAGCTGTTTTTT
TRBV27	NA	NA	13	TRBJ2-3	CASRGFGTDTQYF	TGTGCCAGCAGGGGTTTTGGCACAGATACGCAGTATTTT
TRBV7-2	NA	TRBD2	16	TRBJ2-3	CASRGQAGGTTDTQYF	TGTGCCAGCAGGGGACAAGCGGGAGGTACCACAGATACGCAGTATTTT
TRBV6-5	NA	TRBD1	14	TRBJ1-2	CASRDRDSPYGYTF	TGTGCCAGCAGGGACCGGGACAGCCCTTATGGCTACACCTTC
TRBV18	NA	NA	16	TRBJ1-3	CASSPVRQSSGNTIYF	TGTGCCAGCTCACCCGTTAGACAGTCCTCTGGAAACACCATATATTTT
TRBV30	NA	NA	14	TRBJ2-3	CAWSVGGSTDTQYF	TGTGCCTGGAGTGTGGGCGGGAGCACAGATACGCAGTATTTT
TRBV29-1	once	NA	14	TRBJ1-1	CSVVQRLDLTEAFF	TGCAGCGTTGTCCAAAGGTTGGATCTGACTGAAGCTTTCTTT
TRBV11-3	NA	NA	15	TRBJ2-7	CASSRQGGSSYEQYF	TGTGCCAGCAGCCGACAGGGAGGGTCGTCCTACGAGCAGTACTTC
TRBV5-1	once	NA	14	TRBJ2-5	CASSYGQGQETQYF	TGCGCCAGCAGCTATGGTCAGGGACAAGAGACCCAGTACTTC
TRBV5-1	NA	TRBD1	15	TRBJ2-5	CASSAGTGTQETQYF	TGCGCCAGCAGCGCCGGGACAGGGACCCAAGAGACCCAGTACTTC
TRBV19	NA	NA	17	TRBJ2-5	CASSIDLGGGNQETQYF	TGTGCCAGTAGTATAGATCTGGGGGGAGGAAACCAAGAGACCCAGTACTTC
TRBV28	NA	NA	15	TRBJ2-2	CASISVQVSAGELFF	TGTGCCAGCATTAGCGTCCAGGTCTCCGCCGGGGAGCTGTTTTTT
TRBV4-3	once	NA	13	TRBJ1-1	CASSLERYTEAFF	TGCGCCAGCAGCTTAGAGCGGTACACTGAAGCTTTCTTT
TRBV7-9	NA	TRBD2	14	TRBJ2-1	CASSLGDSGTSIFF	TGTGCCAGCAGCTTAGGAGATTCCGGGACTAGTATCTTCTTC
TRBV6-6	NA	TRBD1	14	TRBJ1-3	CASSHRGVGNTIYF	TGTGCCAGCAGTCACAGGGGCGTTGGAAACACCATATATTTT
TRBV5-6	NA	TRBD1	18	TRBJ2-6	CASSLRRQGARGANVLTF	TGTGCCAGCAGCTTAAGGAGACAGGGGGCGCGTGGGGCCAACGTCCTGACTTTC
TRBV9	NA	NA	17	TRBJ2-2	CASSVFVQAGSTGELFF	TGTGCCAGCAGCGTATTCGTACAGGCGGGGAGCACCGGGGAGCTGTTTTTT
TRBV25-1	once	TRBD1	13	TRBJ1-2	CASSGGTVYGYTF	TGTGCCAGCAGTGGCGGGACAGTCTATGGCTACACCTTC
TRBV5-5	NA	TRBD2	18	TRBJ2-7	CASSFVSYVAGGPYEQYF	TGTGCCAGCAGCTTTGTCTCCTATGTAGCGGGAGGGCCCTACGAGCAGTACTTC
TRBV7-2	NA	NA	15	TRBJ2-3	CASSLGGGGTDTQYF	TGTGCCAGCAGCTTAGGGGGAGGGGGGACAGATACGCAGTATTTT
TRBV30	NA	NA	12	TRBJ1-3	CAWRSYGNTIYF	TGTGCCTGGAGAAGCTACGGAAACACCATATATTTT
TRBV4-1	NA	NA	19	TRBJ2-3	CASSQAFGSKQATSDTQYF	TGCGCCAGCAGCCAAGCTTTCGGGAGCAAGCAGGCGACCTCGGATACGCAGTATTTT